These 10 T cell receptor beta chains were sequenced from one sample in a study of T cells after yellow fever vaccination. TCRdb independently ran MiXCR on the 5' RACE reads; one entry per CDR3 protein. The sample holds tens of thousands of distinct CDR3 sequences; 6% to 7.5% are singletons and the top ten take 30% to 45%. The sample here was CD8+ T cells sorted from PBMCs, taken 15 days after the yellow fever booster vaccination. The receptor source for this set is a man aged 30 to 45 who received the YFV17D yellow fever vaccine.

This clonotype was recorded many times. In DNA, the CDR3 is TGTGCCAGCAGCTCCTGGACGGGTGAGGAGACCCAGTACTTC. It encodes CASSSWTGEETQYF. The chain uses TRBV7-2 and TRBJ2-5; D is unresolved. The CDR3 contains 14 residues. The V gene lost 4 bases and the J gene lost 5 bases, with 14 bases spanning the gap. The germline V gene encodes CDR1 SGHTA and CDR2 FQGNSA.

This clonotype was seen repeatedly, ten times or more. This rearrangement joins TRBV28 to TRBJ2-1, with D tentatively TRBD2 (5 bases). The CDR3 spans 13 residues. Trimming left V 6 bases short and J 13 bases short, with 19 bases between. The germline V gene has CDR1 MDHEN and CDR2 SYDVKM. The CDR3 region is CASRPITSKPQFF. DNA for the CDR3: TGTGCCAGCAGACCCATCACTAGTAAGCCCCAGTTCTTC.

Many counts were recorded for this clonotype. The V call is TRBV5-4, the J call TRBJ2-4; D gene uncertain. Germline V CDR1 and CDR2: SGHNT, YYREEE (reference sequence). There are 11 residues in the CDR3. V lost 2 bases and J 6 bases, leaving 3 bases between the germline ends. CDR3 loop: CASSFGNIQYF. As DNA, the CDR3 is TGTGCCAGCAGCTTCGGAAACATTCAGTACTTC.

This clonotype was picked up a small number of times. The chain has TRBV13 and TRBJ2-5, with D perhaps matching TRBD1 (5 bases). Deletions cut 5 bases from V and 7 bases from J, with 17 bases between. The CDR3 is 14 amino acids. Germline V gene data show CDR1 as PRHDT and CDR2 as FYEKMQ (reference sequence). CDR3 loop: CASSTSEHRGTQYF. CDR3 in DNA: TGTGCCAGCAGCACTTCGGAGCATAGGGGGACCCAGTACTTC. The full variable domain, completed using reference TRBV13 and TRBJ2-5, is AAGVIQSPRHLIKEKRETATLKCYPIPRHDTVYWYQQGPGQDPQFLISFYEKMQSDKGSIPDRFSAQQFSDYHSELNMSSLELGDSALYFCASSTSEHRGTQYFGPGTRLLVL.

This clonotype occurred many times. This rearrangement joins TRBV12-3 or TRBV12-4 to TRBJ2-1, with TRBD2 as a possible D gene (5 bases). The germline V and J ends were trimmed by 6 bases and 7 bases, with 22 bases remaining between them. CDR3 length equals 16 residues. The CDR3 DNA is TGTGCCAGCAGAACCCCCGACGGGGTAATTGAGAATGAGCAGTTCTTC. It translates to CASRTPDGVIENEQFF.

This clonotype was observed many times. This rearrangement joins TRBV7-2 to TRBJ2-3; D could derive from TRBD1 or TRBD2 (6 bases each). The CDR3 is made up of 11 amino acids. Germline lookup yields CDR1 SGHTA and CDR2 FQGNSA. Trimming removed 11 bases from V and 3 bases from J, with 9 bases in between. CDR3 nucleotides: TGTGCCGGAGGGGGGACAGATACGCAGTATTTT. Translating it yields CAGGGTDTQYF.

The CDR3: CAWSVGRGPDTQYF. CDR3 coding DNA: TGTGCCTGGAGTGTCGGCAGGGGGCCGGATACGCAGTATTTT. This chain connects TRBV30 to TRBJ2-3; 8 bases fit TRBD1. From germline, CDR1 is GTSNPN and CDR2 SVGIG (reference sequence). J lost 6 bases, V lost 0 bases, and 5 bases had no gene match. CDR3 size: 14 residues.

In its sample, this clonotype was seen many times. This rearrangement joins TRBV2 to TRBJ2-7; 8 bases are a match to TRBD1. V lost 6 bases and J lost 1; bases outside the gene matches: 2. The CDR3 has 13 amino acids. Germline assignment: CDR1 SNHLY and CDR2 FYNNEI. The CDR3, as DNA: TGTGCCAGCAGGGGGACAGGTTCCTACGAGCAGTACTTC. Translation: CASRGTGSYEQYF. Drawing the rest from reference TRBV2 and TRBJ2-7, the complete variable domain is EPEVTQTPSHQVTQMGQEVILRCVPISNHLYFYWYRQILGQKVEFLVSFYNNEISEKSEIFDDQFSVERPDGSNFTLKIRSTKLEDSAMYFCASRGTGSYEQYFGPGTRLTVT.

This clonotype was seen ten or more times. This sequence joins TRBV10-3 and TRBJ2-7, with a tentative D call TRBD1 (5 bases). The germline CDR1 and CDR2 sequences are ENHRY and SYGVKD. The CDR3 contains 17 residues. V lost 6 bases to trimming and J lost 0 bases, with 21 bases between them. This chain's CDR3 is CAISGIHLDTGSYEQYF. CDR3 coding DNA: TGTGCCATCAGCGGAATACATCTGGACACTGGCTCCTACGAGCAGTACTTC.

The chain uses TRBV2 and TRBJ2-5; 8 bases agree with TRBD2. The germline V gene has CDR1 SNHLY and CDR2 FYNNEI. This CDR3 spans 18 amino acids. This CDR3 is CTFCLHFELAGFQETQYF. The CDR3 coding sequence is TGTACCTTCTGTTTACATTTTGAGTTAGCGGGATTCCAAGAGACCCAGTACTTC.